The next 2 T cell receptor beta chains were all read from a single sample in a study of tumor-infiltrating lymphocytes in oesophageal squamous cell carcinoma. TCRdb processed the PCR reads anew with MiXCR; each CDR3 protein has one entry. The sample has about 17,000 distinct CDR3 sequences, roughly 40% seen once. Sequenced input: normal esophageal tissue next to the tumor. These receptors were obtained from a female donor with esophageal squamous cell carcinoma.

Comment on this clonotype: The CDR3 carries no conserved terminal phenylalanine or tryptophan, so it likely arises from a read error. The DNA is left out, because the CDR3 cannot be placed on it with certainty; the CDR3 is given as TCRdb lists it. The chain couples TRBV7-6 to TRBJ2-5; the D call of TRBD1 is as the table states it, not checked on the DNA. Germline V lookup: CDR1 SGHVS, CDR2 FNYEAQ. 16 amino acids form the CDR3, both terminal residues included. The CDR3 sequence: CASSIEQGHYGYTFGS.

This clonotype was detected many times. Here the CDR3 DNA reads TGTGCCAGCATTCGCTCAAGCGGGGGGCCAGCCTACGAGCAGTACTTC. It translates to CASIRSSGGPAYEQYF. The rearrangement links TRBV27 to TRBJ2-7, with 9 bases matching TRBD2. V shed 7 bases, J shed 2 bases, and the junction held 12 bases outside the gene matches. The CDR3 totals 16 residues. The V gene's germline CDR1 is MNHEY and CDR2 SMNVEV (reference sequence).